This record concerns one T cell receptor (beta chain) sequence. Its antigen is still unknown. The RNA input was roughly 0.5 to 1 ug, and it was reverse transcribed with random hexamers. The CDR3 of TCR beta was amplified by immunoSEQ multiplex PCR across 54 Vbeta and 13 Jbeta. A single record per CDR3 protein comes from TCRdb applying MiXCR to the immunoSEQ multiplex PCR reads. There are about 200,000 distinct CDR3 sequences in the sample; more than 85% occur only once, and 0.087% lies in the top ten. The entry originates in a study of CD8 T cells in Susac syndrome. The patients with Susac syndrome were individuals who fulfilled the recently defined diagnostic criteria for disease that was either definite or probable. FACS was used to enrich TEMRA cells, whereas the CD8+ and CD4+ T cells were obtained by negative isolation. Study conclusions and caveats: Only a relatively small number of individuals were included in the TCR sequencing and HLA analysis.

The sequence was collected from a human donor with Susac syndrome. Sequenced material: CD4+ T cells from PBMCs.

Here the CDR3 reads CASSLTSGGLGDTQYF. The CDR3 DNA reads as TGTGCCAGCAGCCTCACTAGCGGGGGGCTGGGAGATACGCAGTATTTT. The chain employs TRBV7-3 and TRBJ2-3, with 12 bases lining up with TRBD2. This CDR3 has 16 residues. V was clipped by 5 bases and J by 5 bases; unmatched bases: 8. Per germline, CDR1 SGHTA and CDR2 FQGTGA.